The 10 T cell receptor beta chains presented below share a single source sample, sequenced in a study of blood T cell repertoires in COVID-19 (TCRdb year 2020). The library was obtained by the immunoSEQ multiplex PCR assay. TCRdb limited this immuneACCESS table to in-frame rearrangements with V and J called. A share of clones is missing; checked studies link under half to unresolved V genes, and the rest is unexplained. The table for this sample lists about 200,000 clones; around 80% of them were counted only once. The leading ten clones occupy about 3% of the sample. Sequenced sample: peripheral blood. All receptors come from a woman of 80 years or more with active or convalescent COVID-19.

The chain uses TRBV24-1 and TRBJ1-1, with D perhaps matching TRBD1 (5 bases). The CDR3 contains 13 residues. The V gene's germline CDR1 is KGHDR and CDR2 SFDVKD. Trimming shortened V by 5 bases and J by 3 bases, and 9 bases separated the two germline ends. CDR3 coding DNA: TGTGCCACCAGTGCCAGGGCATACACTGAAGCTTTCTTT. Residues: CATSARAYTEAFF.

CDR3 region: CASSWDPGEAVTEAFF. The CDR3 nucleotides read TGCGCCAGCAGTTGGGATCCCGGGGAAGCGGTCACTGAAGCTTTCTTT. The V and J genes are TRBV5-1 and TRBJ1-1; D uncertain. Trimming shortened V by 5 bases and J by 4 bases, and 21 bases separated the two germline ends. This CDR3 spans 16 amino acids. Germline CDR1 and CDR2: SGHRS and YFSETQ.

The chain is built from TRBV19 and TRBJ1-1; 7 bases match TRBD1. The CDR3 consists of 13 residues. The germline V gene encodes CDR1 LNHDA and CDR2 SQIVND (reference sequence). The junction had 5 bases not matched to a gene; V was cut back by 3 bases and J by 7 bases. The CDR3 loop reads CASSIRQGGEAFF. CDR3 bases: TGTGCCAGTAGTATTCGCCAGGGGGGTGAAGCTTTCTTT.

The chain recombines TRBV24-1 with TRBJ1-5; 7 nucleotides align to TRBD1. The CDR3 runs to 14 residues. V gave up 9 bases and J gave up 7 bases; unmatched junction bases: 11. Germline values: CDR1 KGHDR, CDR2 SFDVKD. As DNA, the CDR3 is TGTGCCACCTTCCGGGACAGACATGTACAGCCCCAGCATTTT. Translated: CATFRDRHVQPQHF.

The CDR3 is CASSSGAWGRYEQYF. The CDR3 nucleotides are TGTGCCAGCAGTTCAGGGGCGTGGGGTAGGTACGAGCAGTACTTC. The J gene is TRBJ2-7, the V gene TRBV28; D possibly corresponds to TRBD1 (6 bases). V lost 4 bases and J 4 bases, leaving 17 bases between the germline ends. Germline V gene lookup returns CDR1 MDHEN and CDR2 SYDVKM. The CDR3 is 15 amino acids.

This clone occurred many times. This chain uses TRBV6-5 with TRBJ1-1; D is uncertain. Trimming took off 2 bases at V and 1 base at J, with 5 bases between the two ends. From germline, CDR1 is MNHEY and CDR2 SVGAGI. The length of the CDR3 is 13 residues. The CDR3 spells CASSYAENTEAFF. CDR3 bases: TGTGCCAGCAGTTACGCAGAGAACACTGAAGCTTTCTTT.

This sequence joins TRBV4-1 and TRBJ2-1; maybe TRBD1 (5 bases). Trimming took 1 base from V and 0 from J, leaving 10 bases between them. Germline assignment: CDR1 MGHRA and CDR2 YSYEKL. CDR3 length: 16 amino acids. The CDR3 bases are TGCGCCAGCAGCCAAGTAGGAGACAGCTCCTACAATGAGCAGTTCTTC. Protein product: CASSQVGDSSYNEQFF.

This clone was recorded once. The rearrangement joins TRBV5-4 to TRBJ2-7; TRBD2 aligns across 10 bases. CDR1 is SGHNT and CDR2 is YYREEE in the germline V gene (reference sequence). The V and J ends lost 4 bases and 2 bases, in that order; junction bases with no gene match: 12. CDR3 length equals 17 residues. CDR3 amino acids: CASSEAGLAAVPYEQYF. In nucleotides, the CDR3 is TGTGCCAGCAGCGAGGCCGGACTAGCGGCGGTTCCCTACGAGCAGTACTTC.

V usage is TRBV2 and J usage is TRBJ2-2; D may be TRBD1 (6 bases). With 7 bases removed from V and 1 base from J, the gap between germline ends came to 10 bases. Germline lookup yields CDR1 SNHLY and CDR2 FYNNEI. The CDR3 sequence is 14 residues long. CDR3 DNA: TGTGCCAGCAATATGGACAGGAACACCGGGGAGCTGTTTTTT. It translates to CASNMDRNTGELFF.

The CDR3 DNA reads TGTGCCAGCAGCTCAGGACAGGGGAACAATCAGCCCCAGCATTTT. Translated, it gives CASSSGQGNNQPQHF. The rearrangement uses TRBV7-9 and TRBJ1-5, with TRBD1 matching 9 bases. The CDR3 runs 15 residues. V was clipped by 4 bases and J by 3 bases; unmatched bases: 4. Germline V gene sequence: CDR1 SEHNR, CDR2 FQNEAQ (reference sequence).